What follows describes a single TCR beta chain. Produced via immunoSEQ multiplex PCR; TCRdb's table is partial and in-frame only. This table has roughly 810,000 clones, about 96% appearing once. This entry comes from a study of shared clonotypes between healthy human individuals. Selected positively for CCR7 and CD45RO-negative, naive CD8 cells excluded terminally differentiated effector memory CD45RA+ cells. Specimen: naive CD8+ T cells sorted from blood. The TCR was taken from a man under 40 in good health.

CDR3 nucleotides: TGTGCCAGCAGCTTAGGTGACAGGGGTGGGGAGACCCAGTACTTC. The encoded protein is CASSLGDRGGETQYF. This chain links TRBV11-2 with TRBJ2-5; 8 bases are shared with TRBD1. Germline-derived CDR1 and CDR2 are SGHAT and FQNNGV. This CDR3 is built from 15 residues. J was trimmed by 5 bases and V by 1 base; bases with no gene match: 6.